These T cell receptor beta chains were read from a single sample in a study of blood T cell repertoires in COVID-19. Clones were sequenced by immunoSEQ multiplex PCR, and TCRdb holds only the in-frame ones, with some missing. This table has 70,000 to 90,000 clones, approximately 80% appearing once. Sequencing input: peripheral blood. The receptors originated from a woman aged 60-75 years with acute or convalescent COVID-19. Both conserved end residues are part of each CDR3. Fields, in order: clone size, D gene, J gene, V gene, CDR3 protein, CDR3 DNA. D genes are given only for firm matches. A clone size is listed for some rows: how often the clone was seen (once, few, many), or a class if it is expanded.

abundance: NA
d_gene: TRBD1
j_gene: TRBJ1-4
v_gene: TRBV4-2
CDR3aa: CASSQDAGGGEKLFF
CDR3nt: TGTGCCAGCAGCCAAGATGCAGGGGGTGGTGAAAAACTGTTTTTT

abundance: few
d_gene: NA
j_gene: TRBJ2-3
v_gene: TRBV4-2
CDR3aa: CASSHTGAGGTTDTQYF
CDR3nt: TGTGCCAGCAGTCATACAGGGGCGGGGGGCACCACAGATACGCAGTATTTT

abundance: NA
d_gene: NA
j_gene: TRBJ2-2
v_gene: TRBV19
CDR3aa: CASSFQGNTGELFF
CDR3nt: TGTGCCAGTAGTTTTCAGGGGAACACCGGGGAGCTGTTTTTT

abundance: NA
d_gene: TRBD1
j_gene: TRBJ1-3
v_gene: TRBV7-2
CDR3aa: CASSSKRDRVGNTIYF
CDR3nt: TGTGCCAGCAGCTCCAAAAGGGACAGGGTTGGAAACACCATATATTTT

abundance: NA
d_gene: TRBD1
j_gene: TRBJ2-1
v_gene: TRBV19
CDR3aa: CASSTPPRTGSRNEQFF
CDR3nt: TGTGCCAGTAGTACGCCGCCCCGGACAGGGAGTAGGAATGAGCAGTTCTTC

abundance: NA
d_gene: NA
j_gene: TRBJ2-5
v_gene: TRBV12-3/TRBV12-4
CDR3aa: CASSPTGETQYF
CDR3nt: TGTGCCAGCAGTCCAACAGGAGAGACCCAGTACTTC

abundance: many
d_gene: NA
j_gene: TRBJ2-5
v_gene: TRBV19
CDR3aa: CASSPGFSETQYF
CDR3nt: TGTGCCAGTAGTCCAGGGTTTTCAGAGACCCAGTACTTC

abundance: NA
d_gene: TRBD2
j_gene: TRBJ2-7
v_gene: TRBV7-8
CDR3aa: CASSLGLGAYEQYF
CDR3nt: TGTGCCAGCAGCTTGGGACTAGGGGCCTACGAGCAGTACTTC

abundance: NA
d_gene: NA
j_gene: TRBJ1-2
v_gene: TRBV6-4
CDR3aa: CASSNSGDRRGGYTF
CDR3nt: TGTGCCAGCAGTAACTCCGGGGACCGGAGGGGAGGCTACACCTTC

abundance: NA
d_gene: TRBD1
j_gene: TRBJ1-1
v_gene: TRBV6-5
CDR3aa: CASRQGSGTEAFF
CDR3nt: TGTGCCAGCAGACAGGGGTCTGGCACTGAAGCTTTCTTT